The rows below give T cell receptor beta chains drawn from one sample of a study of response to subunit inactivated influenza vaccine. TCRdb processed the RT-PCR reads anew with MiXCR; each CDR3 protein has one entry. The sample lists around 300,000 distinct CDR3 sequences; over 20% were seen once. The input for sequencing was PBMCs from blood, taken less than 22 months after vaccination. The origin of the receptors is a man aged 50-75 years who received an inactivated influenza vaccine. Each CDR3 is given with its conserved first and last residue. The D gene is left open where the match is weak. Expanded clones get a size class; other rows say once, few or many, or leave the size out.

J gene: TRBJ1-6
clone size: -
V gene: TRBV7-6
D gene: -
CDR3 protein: CASSLKEDPNSPLHF
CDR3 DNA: TGTGCCAGCAGCTTAAAGGAGGACCCTAATTCACCCCTCCACTTT

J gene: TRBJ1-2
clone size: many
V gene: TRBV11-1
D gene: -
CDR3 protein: CASSSSLGVYGYTF
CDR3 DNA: TGTGCCAGCAGCTCTTCCCTTGGGGTCTATGGCTACACCTTC

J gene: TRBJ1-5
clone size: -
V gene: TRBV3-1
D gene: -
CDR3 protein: CASSQAGQGGGSNQPQHF
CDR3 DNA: TGTGCCAGCAGCCAGGCAGGGCAGGGAGGTGGTAGCAATCAGCCCCAGCATTTT

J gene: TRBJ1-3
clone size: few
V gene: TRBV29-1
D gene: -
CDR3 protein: CSVGWSQGNTIYF
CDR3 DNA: TGCAGCGTTGGATGGTCGCAAGGAAACACCATATATTTT

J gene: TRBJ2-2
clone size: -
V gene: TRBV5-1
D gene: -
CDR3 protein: CASSWGSNPGELFF
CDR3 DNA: TGCGCCAGCAGCTGGGGCTCGAACCCCGGGGAGCTGTTTTTT

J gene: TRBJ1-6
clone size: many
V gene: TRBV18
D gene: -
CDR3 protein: CASSPGADYNSPLHF
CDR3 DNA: TGTGCCAGCTCACCAGGGGCTGACTATAATTCACCCCTCCACTTT

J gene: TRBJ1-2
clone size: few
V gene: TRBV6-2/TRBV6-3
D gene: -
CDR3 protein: CASTTGRIPHTF
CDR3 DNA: TGTGCCAGCACCACCGGACGGATCCCACACACCTTC

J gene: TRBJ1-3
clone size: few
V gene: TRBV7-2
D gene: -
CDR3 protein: CASSFGGWDRNTIYF
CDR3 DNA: TGTGCCAGCAGCTTTGGGGGTTGGGACCGAAACACCATATATTTT

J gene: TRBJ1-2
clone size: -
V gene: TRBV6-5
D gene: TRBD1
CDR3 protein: CASSSGQGAPRGGYTF
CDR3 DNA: TGTGCCAGCAGTTCGGGACAGGGGGCGCCGCGGGGTGGCTACACCTTC

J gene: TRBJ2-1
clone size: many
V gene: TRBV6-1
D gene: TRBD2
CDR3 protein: CASSERGLAQSSYNEQFF
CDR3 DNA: TGTGCCAGCAGTGAAAGGGGACTAGCGCAAAGCTCCTACAATGAGCAGTTCTTC

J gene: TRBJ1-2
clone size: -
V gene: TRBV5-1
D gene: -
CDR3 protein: CASSSGRHLGYTF
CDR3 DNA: TGCGCCAGCAGCTCGGGACGCCATTTAGGCTACACCTTC

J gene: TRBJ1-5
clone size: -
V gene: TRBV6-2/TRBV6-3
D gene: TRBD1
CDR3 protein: CASSSGQGYQPQHF
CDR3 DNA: TGTGCCAGCAGTTCCGGACAGGGCTATCAGCCCCAGCATTTT

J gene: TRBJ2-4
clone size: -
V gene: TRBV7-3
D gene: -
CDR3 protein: CASSTQSGRSFKNIQYF
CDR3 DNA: TGTGCCAGCAGCACACAAAGCGGACGGTCCTTTAAAAACATTCAGTACTTC

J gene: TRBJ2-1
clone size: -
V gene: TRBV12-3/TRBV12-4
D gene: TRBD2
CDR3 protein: CASSPGLADEQFF
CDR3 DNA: TGTGCCAGCAGCCCGGGACTAGCGGATGAGCAGTTCTTC

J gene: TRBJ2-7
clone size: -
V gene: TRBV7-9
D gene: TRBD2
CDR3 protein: CASSLGLAASYEQYF
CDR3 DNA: TGTGCCAGCAGCTTAGGGCTAGCGGCCTCCTACGAGCAGTACTTC

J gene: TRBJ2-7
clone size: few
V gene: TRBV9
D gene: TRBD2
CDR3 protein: CASSPDSGRIHEQYF
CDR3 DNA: TGTGCCAGCAGCCCTGATAGCGGGAGGATCCACGAGCAGTACTTC

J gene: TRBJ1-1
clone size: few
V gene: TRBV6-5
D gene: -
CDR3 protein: CASSYLGQIWPEAFF
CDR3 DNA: TGTGCCAGCAGTTACCTAGGACAAATTTGGCCTGAAGCTTTCTTT

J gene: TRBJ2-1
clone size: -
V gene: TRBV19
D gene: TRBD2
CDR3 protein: CASSIDQDSGIGGQFF
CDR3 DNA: TGTGCCAGTAGTATAGATCAGGATAGCGGGATCGGTGGGCAGTTCTTC

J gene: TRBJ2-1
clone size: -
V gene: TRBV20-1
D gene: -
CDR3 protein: CSATIWGSYNEQFF
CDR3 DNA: TGCAGTGCTACGATATGGGGCTCCTACAATGAGCAGTTCTTC

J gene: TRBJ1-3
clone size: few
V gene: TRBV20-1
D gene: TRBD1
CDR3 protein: CSARGDRGNGNTIYF
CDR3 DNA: TGCAGTGCTAGAGGGGACAGGGGGAATGGAAACACCATATATTTT

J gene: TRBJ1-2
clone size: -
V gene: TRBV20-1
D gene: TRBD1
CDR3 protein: CSARVLQVWTGGDYGYTF
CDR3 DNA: TGCAGTGCTAGAGTTTTGCAGGTTTGGACAGGGGGCGACTATGGCTACACCTTC

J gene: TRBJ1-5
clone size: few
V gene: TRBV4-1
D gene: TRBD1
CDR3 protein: CASSHHRPRGNNQPQHF
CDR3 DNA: TGCGCCAGCAGCCACCATCGGCCCAGGGGGAACAATCAGCCCCAGCATTTT

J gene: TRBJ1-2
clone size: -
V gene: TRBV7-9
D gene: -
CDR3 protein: CASSPATGTNYGYTF
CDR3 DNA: TGTGCCAGCAGCCCTGCCACAGGGACTAACTATGGCTACACCTTC

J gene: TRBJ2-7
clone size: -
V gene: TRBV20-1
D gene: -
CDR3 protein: CSARELQTNHIYEQYF
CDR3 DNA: TGCAGTGCTAGAGAGCTTCAAACAAACCATATCTACGAGCAGTACTTC

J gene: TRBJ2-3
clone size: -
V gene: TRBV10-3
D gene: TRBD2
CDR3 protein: CATRTSGDTDTQYF
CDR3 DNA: TGTGCCACACGGACTAGCGGAGACACAGATACGCAGTATTTT

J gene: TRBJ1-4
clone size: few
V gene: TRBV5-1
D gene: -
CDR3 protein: CASSLAAASSEKLFF
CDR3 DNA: TGCGCCAGCAGCTTGGCGGCAGCCTCGTCAGAAAAACTGTTTTTT

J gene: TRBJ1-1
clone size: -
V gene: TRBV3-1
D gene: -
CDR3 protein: CASSQVDGTGKAFF
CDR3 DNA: TGTGCCAGCAGCCAAGTAGATGGTACGGGTAAAGCTTTCTTT

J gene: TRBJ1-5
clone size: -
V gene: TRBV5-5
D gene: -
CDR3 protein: CASSLVKSNQPQHF
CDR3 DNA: TGTGCCAGCAGCTTGGTAAAAAGCAATCAGCCCCAGCATTTT

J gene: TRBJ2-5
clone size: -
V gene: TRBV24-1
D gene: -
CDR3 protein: CATSDRDAQETQYF
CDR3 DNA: TGTGCCACCAGTGATCGGGATGCTCAAGAGACCCAGTACTTC

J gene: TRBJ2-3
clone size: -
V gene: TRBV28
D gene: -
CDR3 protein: CASRRAFYTPTSTDTQYF
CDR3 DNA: TGTGCCAGCAGACGGGCATTTTACACCCCCACGAGCACAGATACGCAGTATTTT

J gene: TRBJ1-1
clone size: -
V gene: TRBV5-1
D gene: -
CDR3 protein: CASSLAQRMNTEAFF
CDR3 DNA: TGCGCCAGCAGCTTGGCCCAGAGAATGAACACTGAAGCTTTCTTT

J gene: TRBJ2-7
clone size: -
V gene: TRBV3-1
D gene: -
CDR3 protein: CASSRARPYEQYF
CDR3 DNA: TGTGCCAGCAGCCGCGCGCGACCCTACGAGCAGTACTTC

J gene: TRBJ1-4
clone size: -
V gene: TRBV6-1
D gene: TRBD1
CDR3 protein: CASTATGNTNEKLFF
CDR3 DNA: TGTGCCAGCACCGCGACAGGGAACACTAATGAAAAACTGTTTTTT

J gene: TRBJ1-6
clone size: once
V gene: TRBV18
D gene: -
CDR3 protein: CASSPRTTSPLHF
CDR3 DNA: TGTGCCAGCTCACCCCGGACAACTTCACCCCTCCACTTT

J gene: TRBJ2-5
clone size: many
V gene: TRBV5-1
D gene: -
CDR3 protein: CASSWMTVQETQYF
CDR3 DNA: TGCGCCAGCAGCTGGATGACGGTCCAAGAGACCCAGTACTTC

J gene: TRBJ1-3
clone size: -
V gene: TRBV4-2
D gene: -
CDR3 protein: CASSQEYGEGPGNTIYF
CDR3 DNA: TGTGCCAGCAGCCAAGAATATGGGGAAGGGCCTGGAAACACCATATATTTT

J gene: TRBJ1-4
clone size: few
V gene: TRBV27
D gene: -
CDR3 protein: CASSPLLGPNEKLFF
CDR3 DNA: TGTGCCAGCAGTCCTCTGCTGGGCCCTAATGAAAAACTGTTTTTT

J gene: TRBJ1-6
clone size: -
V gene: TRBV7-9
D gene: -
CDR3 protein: CASSSRGRGNSPLHF
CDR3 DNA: TGTGCCAGCAGCTCCAGGGGCAGGGGTAATTCACCCCTCCACTTT

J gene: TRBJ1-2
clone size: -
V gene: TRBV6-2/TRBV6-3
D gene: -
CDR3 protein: CACRREESSGYTF
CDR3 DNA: TGTGCCTGCAGAAGGGAGGAATCTAGTGGCTACACCTTC

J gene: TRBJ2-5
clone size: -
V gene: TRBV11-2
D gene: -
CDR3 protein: CASSLDSPGLIQETQYF
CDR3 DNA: TGTGCCAGCAGCTTAGATTCCCCGGGACTCATACAAGAGACCCAGTACTTC

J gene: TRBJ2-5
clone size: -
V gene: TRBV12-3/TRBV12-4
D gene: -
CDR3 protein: CASSGGPQETQYF
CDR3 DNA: TGTGCCAGCAGTGGGGGTCCGCAAGAGACCCAGTACTTC

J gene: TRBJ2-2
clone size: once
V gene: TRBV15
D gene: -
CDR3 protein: CATSRETSTNTGELFF
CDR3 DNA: TGTGCCACCAGCAGAGAGACAAGCACGAACACCGGGGAGCTGTTTTTT